The sequence of this T cell receptor beta chain was determined in a study of T-cell reconstitution after alpha-beta-depleted transplantation in children. The TCRbeta library was prepared with unique molecular identifiers. One entry per CDR3 protein, called by TCRdb with MiXCR from the PCR reads. The table includes 240,000 or so distinct CDR3 sequences, 12% detected once. CDR1 is DFQATT and CDR2 is SNEGSKA in the germline V gene (reference sequence). This CDR3 contains 16 residues. The clonotype was recovered from a human donor who donated a stem cell graft to a child with acute lymphoblastic leukemia. Sequencing was performed on PBMCs from the stem cell graft donor, taken from the stem cell graft. The chain uses TRBV20-1 and TRBJ1-1; a possible D gene is TRBD1 (5 bases). CDR3 protein: CSPQTQYWGEGGEAFF. The CDR3, as DNA: TGCAGCCCACAGACCCAGTACTGGGGGGAAGGTGGTGAAGCTTTCTTT.